The present T cell receptor beta chain was sequenced within a study of blood T cell repertoires in COVID-19. The length of the CDR3 is 15 residues. CDR1 and CDR2 from the germline V gene are SGHTA and FQGTGA. V dropped 4 bases and J dropped 4 bases, with 13 bases sitting between them. Profiled with immunoSEQ multiplex PCR; TCRdb holds only in-frame clones, not every one. The sample consists of about 17,000 clones, roughly 89% of them appearing once. This clonotype was obtained from a man aged 60 to 75 with active COVID-19. The specimen was peripheral blood. V and J are TRBV7-3 and TRBJ2-2, with D perhaps TRBD1 (7 bases). CDR3 nucleotides: TGTGCCAGCAGCTCCGCTCAGGGGGGCACCGGGGAGCTGTTTTTT. This sequence encodes CASSSAQGGTGELFF.